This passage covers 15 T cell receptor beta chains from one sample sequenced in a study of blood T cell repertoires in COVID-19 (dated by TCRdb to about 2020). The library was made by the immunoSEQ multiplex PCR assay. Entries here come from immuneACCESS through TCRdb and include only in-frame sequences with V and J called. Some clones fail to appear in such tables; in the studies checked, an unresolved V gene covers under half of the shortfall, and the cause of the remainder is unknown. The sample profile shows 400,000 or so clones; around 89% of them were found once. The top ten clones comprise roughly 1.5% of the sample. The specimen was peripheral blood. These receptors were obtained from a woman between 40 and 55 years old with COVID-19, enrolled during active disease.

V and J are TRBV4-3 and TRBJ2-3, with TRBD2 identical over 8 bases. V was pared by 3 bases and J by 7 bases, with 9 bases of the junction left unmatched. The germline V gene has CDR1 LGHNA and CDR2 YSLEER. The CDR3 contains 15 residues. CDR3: CASSQDVLAGNTQYF. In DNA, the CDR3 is TGCGCCAGCAGCCAGGATGTTCTAGCGGGTAATACGCAGTATTTT.

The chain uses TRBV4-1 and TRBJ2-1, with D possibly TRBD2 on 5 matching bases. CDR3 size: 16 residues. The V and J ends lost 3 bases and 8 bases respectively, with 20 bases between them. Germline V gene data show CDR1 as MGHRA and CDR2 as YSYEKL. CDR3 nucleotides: TGCGCCAGCAGCCAGGTTGTAACATTACCCGGGGATGAGCAGTTCTTC. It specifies CASSQVVTLPGDEQFF.

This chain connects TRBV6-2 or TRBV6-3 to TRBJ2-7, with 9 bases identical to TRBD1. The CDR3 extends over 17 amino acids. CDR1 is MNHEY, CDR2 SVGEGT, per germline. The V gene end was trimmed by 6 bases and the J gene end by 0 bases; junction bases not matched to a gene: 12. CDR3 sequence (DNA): TGTGCCAGCAGACCTCCAACCGGACAGGGGCCCTCCTACGAGCAGTACTTC. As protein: CASRPPTGQGPSYEQYF.

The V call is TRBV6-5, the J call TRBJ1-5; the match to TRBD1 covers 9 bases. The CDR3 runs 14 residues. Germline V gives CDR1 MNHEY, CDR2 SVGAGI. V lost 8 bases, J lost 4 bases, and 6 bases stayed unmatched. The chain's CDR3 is CASHRTGENQPQHF. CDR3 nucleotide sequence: TGTGCCAGCCACCGGACAGGGGAAAATCAGCCCCAGCATTTT.

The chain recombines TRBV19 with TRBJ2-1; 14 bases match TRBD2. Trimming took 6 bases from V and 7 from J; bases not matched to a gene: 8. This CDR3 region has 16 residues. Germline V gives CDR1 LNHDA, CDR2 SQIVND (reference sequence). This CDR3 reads CASRLTSGGAGNEQFF. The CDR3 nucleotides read TGTGCCAGTAGACTGACTAGCGGGGGGGCTGGGAATGAGCAGTTCTTC.

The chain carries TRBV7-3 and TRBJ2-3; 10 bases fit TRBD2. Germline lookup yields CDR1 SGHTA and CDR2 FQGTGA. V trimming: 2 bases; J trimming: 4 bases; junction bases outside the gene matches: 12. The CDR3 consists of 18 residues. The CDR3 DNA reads TGTGCCAGCAGCTTAGTCGGAGCGGGAGCGGGAGGGGCAGATACGCAGTATTTT. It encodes CASSLVGAGAGGADTQYF.

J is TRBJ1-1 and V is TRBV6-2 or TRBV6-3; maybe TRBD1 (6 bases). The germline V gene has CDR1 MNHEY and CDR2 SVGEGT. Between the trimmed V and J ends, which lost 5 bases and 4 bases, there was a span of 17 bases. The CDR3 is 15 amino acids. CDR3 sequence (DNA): TGTGCCAGCAGTCGGGACACCTCGGCAGGCACTGAAGCTTTCTTT. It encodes CASSRDTSAGTEAFF.

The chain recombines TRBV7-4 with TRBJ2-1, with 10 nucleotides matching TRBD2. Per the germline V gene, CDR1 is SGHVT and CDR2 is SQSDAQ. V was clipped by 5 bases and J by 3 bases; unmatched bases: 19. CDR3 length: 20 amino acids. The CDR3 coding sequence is TGTGCCAGCAGCCCCAGGGTAGCGGGAGGTAAAGAGTCCTACTACAATGAGCAGTTCTTC. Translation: CASSPRVAGGKESYYNEQFF.

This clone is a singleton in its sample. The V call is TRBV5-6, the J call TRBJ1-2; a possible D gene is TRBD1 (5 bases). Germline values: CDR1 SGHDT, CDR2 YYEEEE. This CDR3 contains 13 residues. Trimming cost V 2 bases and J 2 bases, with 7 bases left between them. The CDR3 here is CASSFQGNYGYTF. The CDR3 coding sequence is TGTGCCAGCAGCTTCCAGGGAAACTATGGCTACACCTTC.

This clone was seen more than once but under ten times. Here the CDR3 reads CASSLGDSPYEQYF. CDR3 in DNA: TGTGCCAGCAGCCTAGGGGACAGTCCCTACGAGCAGTACTTC. The chain is built from TRBV5-4 and TRBJ2-7; 7 positions match TRBD1. CDR1 and CDR2 from the germline V gene are SGHNT and YYREEE (reference sequence). Losses at the gene ends were 4 bases for V and 2 bases for J; bases not matched to a gene: 6. This CDR3 comprises 14 residues.

The CDR3 sequence is CASSLTGSEQFF. Written as DNA, the CDR3 is TGTGCCAGCAGTCTCACGGGGAGTGAGCAGTTCTTC. V and J are TRBV6-2 or TRBV6-3 and TRBJ2-1, with D perhaps TRBD2 (5 bases). Germline CDR1 is MNHEY and CDR2 is SVGEGT. The CDR3 extends over 12 amino acids. The ends were cut back, 5 bases at V and 9 bases at J, with 11 bases in the middle.

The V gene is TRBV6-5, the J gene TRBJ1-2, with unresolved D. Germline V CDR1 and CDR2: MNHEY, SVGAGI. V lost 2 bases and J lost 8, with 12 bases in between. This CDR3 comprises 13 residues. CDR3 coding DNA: TGTGCCAGCAGTTACGGTTACGCGTCAGGCTACACCTTC. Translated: CASSYGYASGYTF.

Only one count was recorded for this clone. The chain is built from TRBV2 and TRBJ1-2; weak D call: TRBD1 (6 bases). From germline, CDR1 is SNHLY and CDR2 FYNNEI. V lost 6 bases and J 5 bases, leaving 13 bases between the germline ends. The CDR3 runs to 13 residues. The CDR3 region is CASRAGADYGYTF. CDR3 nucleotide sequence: TGTGCCAGCAGAGCGGGGGCCGATTATGGCTACACCTTC.

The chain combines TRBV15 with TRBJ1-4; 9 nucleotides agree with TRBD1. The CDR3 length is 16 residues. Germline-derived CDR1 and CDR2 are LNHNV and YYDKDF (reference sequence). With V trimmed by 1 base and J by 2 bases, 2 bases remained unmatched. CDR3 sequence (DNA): TGTGCCACCAGCAGAGTCGGGACAGGGACTAATGAAAAACTGTTTTTT. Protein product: CATSRVGTGTNEKLFF.

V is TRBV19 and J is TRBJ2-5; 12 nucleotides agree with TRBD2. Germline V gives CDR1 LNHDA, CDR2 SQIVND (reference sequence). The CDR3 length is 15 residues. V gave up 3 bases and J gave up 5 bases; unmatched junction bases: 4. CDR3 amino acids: CASSMTSGSRETQYF. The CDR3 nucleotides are TGTGCCAGTAGTATGACTAGCGGGAGTAGGGAGACCCAGTACTTC.